This TCR beta chain was documented in a study of cytomegalovirus exposure and HLA in healthy donors. Produced via immunoSEQ multiplex PCR; TCRdb's table is partial and in-frame only. The table includes 150,000 to 200,000 clones, approximately 80% detected once. The CDR3 loop spans 13 amino acids. Germline V CDR1 and CDR2: SQVTM, ANQGSEA. J was trimmed by 6 bases and V by 7 bases; bases with no gene match: 8. The gene calls are TRBV29-1 and TRBJ2-1; 8 nucleotides match TRBD2. The TCR originated in a woman aged 25 to 45 in good health and CMV-seropositive. Sequences were obtained from PBMCs. CDR3 in amino acids: CSGKGLAGNEQFF. The CDR3 DNA follows: TGCAGCGGCAAAGGACTAGCCGGCAATGAGCAGTTCTTC.